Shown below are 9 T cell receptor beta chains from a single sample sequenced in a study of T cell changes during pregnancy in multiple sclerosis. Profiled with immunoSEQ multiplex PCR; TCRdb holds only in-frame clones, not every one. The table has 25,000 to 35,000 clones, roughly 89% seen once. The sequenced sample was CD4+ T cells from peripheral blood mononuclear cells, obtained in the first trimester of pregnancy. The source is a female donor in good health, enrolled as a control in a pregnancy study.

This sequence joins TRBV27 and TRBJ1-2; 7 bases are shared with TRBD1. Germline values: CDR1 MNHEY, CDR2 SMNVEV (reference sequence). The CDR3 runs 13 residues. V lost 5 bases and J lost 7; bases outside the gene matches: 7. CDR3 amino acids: CASSPTRTGGYTF. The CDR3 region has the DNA TGTGCCAGCAGTCCCACTCGGACAGGTGGCTACACCTTC.

The CDR3 DNA sequence: TGTGCCAGCTCACCAAAGTGGACAGAAGATTCACCCCTCCACTTT. Amino acid sequence: CASSPKWTEDSPLHF. The chain links TRBV18 to TRBJ1-6; tentatively, D is TRBD1 (6 bases). The V end lost 2 bases, the J end lost 8 bases, and 13 bases lay between the germline ends. In germline, CDR1 is KGHSH, CDR2 LQKENI. The CDR3 loop spans 15 amino acids.

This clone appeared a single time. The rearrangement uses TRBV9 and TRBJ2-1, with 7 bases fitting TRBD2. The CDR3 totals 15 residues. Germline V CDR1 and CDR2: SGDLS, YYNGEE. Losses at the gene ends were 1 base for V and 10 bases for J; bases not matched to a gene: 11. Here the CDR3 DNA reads TGTGCCAGCAGCGTATTACTAGCGTCCGGGGAGGAGCAGTTCTTC. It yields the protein CASSVLLASGEEQFF.

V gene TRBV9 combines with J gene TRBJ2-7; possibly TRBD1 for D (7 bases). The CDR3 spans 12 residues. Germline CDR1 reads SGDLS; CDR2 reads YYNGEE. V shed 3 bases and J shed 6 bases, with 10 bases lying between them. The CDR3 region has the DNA TGTGCCAGCAGCGGGCAGGGGGGCGAGCAGTACTTC. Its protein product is CASSGQGGEQYF.

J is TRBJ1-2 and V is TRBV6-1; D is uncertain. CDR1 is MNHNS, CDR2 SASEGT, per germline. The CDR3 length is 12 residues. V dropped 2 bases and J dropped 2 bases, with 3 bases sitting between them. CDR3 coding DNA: TGTGCCAGCAGTGAACCAAACTATGGCTACACCTTC. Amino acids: CASSEPNYGYTF.

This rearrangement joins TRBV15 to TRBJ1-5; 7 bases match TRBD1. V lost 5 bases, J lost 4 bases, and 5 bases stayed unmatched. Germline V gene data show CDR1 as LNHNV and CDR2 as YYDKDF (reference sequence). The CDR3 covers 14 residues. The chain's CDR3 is CATSPQGWNQPQHF. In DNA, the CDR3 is TGTGCCACCAGCCCACAGGGGTGGAATCAGCCCCAGCATTTT.

CDR3 in amino acids: CASTQTGRDQPQHF. The CDR3 region has the DNA TGTGCCAGCACTCAGACAGGGCGGGATCAGCCCCAGCATTTT. This chain links TRBV2 with TRBJ1-5, with 7 bases matching TRBD1. The CDR3 runs to 14 residues. The V gene's germline CDR1 is SNHLY and CDR2 FYNNEI. J was trimmed by 5 bases and V by 7 bases; bases with no gene match: 8.

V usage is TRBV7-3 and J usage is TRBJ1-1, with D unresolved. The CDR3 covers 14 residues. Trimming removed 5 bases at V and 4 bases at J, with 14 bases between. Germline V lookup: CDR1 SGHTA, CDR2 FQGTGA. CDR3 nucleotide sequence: TGTGCCAGCAGCCCTCGGGGAGGAGGCACTGAAGCTTTCTTT. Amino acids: CASSPRGGGTEAFF.

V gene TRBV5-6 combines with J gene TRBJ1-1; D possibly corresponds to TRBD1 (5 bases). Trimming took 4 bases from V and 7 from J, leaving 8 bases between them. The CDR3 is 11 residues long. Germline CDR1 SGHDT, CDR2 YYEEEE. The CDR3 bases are TGTGCCAGCAGCACGACAGTTGAAGCTTTCTTT. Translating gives CASSTTVEAFF.